The 29 T cell receptor beta chains below were found in one sample sequenced in a study of CD8+CD57+ T cells in acquired aplastic anemia. Genomic DNA acted as the template from which TCR beta VDJ combination and CDR3 sequence profiling were carried out. Each CDR3 protein gets one entry after TCRdb re-called the reads with MiXCR. Of under 200,000 distinct CDR3 sequences listed, roughly 47% are singletons. The sample consisted of sorted CD4+, CD8+, or CD8+CD57+ T cells (not recorded which) from PBMCs. The source of these receptors is a human donor in good health.

This clonotype was counted at least ten times. The chain employs TRBV20-1 and TRBJ1-5; D is unclear. This CDR3 is built from 14 residues. Germline-derived CDR1 and CDR2 are DFQATT and SNEGSKA (reference sequence). V lost 0 bases and J lost 7, with 13 bases in between. Here the CDR3 reads CSARDSPVQQPQHF. CDR3 nucleotides: TGCAGTGCTAGAGATTCCCCGGTCCAGCAGCCCCAGCATTTT.

The rearrangement links TRBV5-5 to TRBJ1-5; 7 bases fit TRBD1. Germline CDR1 SGHKS, CDR2 YYEKEE (reference sequence). The CDR3 loop spans 16 amino acids. V trimming: 4 bases; J trimming: 6 bases; junction bases outside the gene matches: 13. The CDR3 protein is CASSEIDRVVGQPQHF. The CDR3 DNA sequence: TGTGCCAGCAGCGAAATCGACAGGGTCGTAGGTCAGCCCCAGCATTTT. Filled out from reference TRBV5-5 and TRBJ1-5, the complete variable domain reads DAGVTQSPTHLIKTRGQQVTLRCSPISGHKSVSWYQQVLGQGPQFIFQYYEKEERGRGNFPDRFSARQFPNYSSELNVNALLLGDSALYLCASSEIDRVVGQPQHFGDGTRLSIL.

The chain carries TRBV7-9 and TRBJ2-7; possible D gene TRBD1, 5 bases. CDR3 length: 12 amino acids. CDR1 is SEHNR, CDR2 FQNEAQ, per germline (reference sequence). Trimming removed 1 base from V and 5 bases from J, with 6 bases in between. The CDR3 DNA follows: TGTGCCAGCAGCTTAGGGGGCCACGAGCAGTACTTC. It encodes CASSLGGHEQYF.

Written as DNA, the CDR3 is TGTGCCAGCAGCGTAGAAGGGACTAGCGGCTACGAGCAGTACTTC. As protein: CASSVEGTSGYEQYF. The chain joins TRBV9 to TRBJ2-7, with 11 positions matching TRBD2. Germline CDR1 and CDR2: SGDLS and YYNGEE. The junction had 2 bases not matched to a gene; V was cut back by 0 bases and J by 3 bases. CDR3 size: 15 residues.

The chain is built from TRBV25-1 and TRBJ2-1, with D maybe TRBD1 (6 bases). V was shortened by 6 bases and J by 2 bases, with 8 bases between the two germline ends. The germline V gene has CDR1 MGHDK and CDR2 SYGVNS. The CDR3 totals 13 residues. CDR3 amino acids: CASRDRAYNEQFF. The CDR3 nucleotides read TGTGCCAGCAGGGACAGAGCCTACAATGAGCAGTTCTTC.

This clonotype was detected many times. The chain uses TRBV5-1 and TRBJ2-1; 7 bases fit TRBD2. CDR1 is SGHRS, CDR2 YFSETQ, per germline. Trimming at V came to 0 bases and at J to 0 bases, leaving 6 bases not matched to a gene. This CDR3 is 17 amino acids long. The CDR3 is CASSLGPLADSYNEQFF. DNA for the CDR3: TGCGCCAGCAGCTTGGGTCCTCTAGCGGACTCCTACAATGAGCAGTTCTTC.

With regard to this clonotype: This may be a read error, as it is one base from a much larger clone. The J gene is TRBJ1-2, the V gene TRBV12-3 or TRBV12-4, with a tentative D call TRBD1 (5 bases). The CDR3 has 12 amino acids. V lost 8 bases to trimming and J lost 8 bases, with 15 bases between them. Here the CDR3 DNA reads TGTGCCAGCGGTATAGGGGTTGGAGGCTACACCTTC. Translating gives CASGIGVGGYTF.

The V gene is TRBV11-2, the J gene TRBJ1-1, with D hard to call. CDR1 and CDR2 (germline): SGHAT, FQNNGV. CDR3 length: 16 amino acids. The V end was cut by 3 bases, the J end by 0 bases, with 14 bases between. Here the CDR3 DNA reads TGTGCCAGCAGCTTTAGGGCAGGCTGGATGAACACTGAAGCTTTCTTT. This translates into CASSFRAGWMNTEAFF.

Details on this clonotype: This could be a read error, since a much larger clone is one nucleotide away. The rearrangement uses TRBV6-5 and TRBJ2-1; D is unclear. The germline V gene has CDR1 MNHEY and CDR2 SVGAGI. CDR3 size: 14 residues. The CDR3 DNA reads as TGTACCAGCAGTCGCCACTCGTCTTACAATGAGCAGTTCTTC. This translates into CTSSRHSSYNEQFF.

The CDR3 here is CASSLTGYMSTGELFF. The DNA of the CDR3 is TGCGCCAGCAGCTTGACGGGATATATGAGCACCGGGGAGCTGTTTTTT. The chain couples TRBV5-1 to TRBJ2-2; D is possibly TRBD2 (5 bases). The CDR3 length is 16 residues. V was trimmed by 1 base and J by 4 bases, leaving 14 bases between them. Germline CDR1 is SGHRS and CDR2 is YFSETQ.

This clonotype was detected a few times. The J gene is TRBJ2-1, the V gene TRBV28; D remains unclear. The length of the CDR3 is 15 residues. Looked up from germline, CDR1 is MDHEN and CDR2 is SYDVKM. V shed 7 bases and J shed 7 bases, with 20 bases lying between them. The CDR3 DNA reads TGTGCCAGCACCCCCGGAACGGTAAAATTAAATGAGCAGTTCTTC. Protein product: CASTPGTVKLNEQFF.

This clonotype was counted many times. The chain employs TRBV19 and TRBJ1-6; perhaps TRBD1 as D (5 bases). Germline V lookup: CDR1 LNHDA, CDR2 SQIVND (reference sequence). Trimming stripped 8 bases from V and 3 bases from J, with 11 bases between. This CDR3 comprises 14 residues. The CDR3 region is CASHDRFYNSPLHF. The CDR3 DNA follows: TGTGCCAGTCACGACAGATTCTATAATTCACCCCTCCACTTT.

Ten or more counts support this clonotype. The rearrangement joins TRBV5-5 to TRBJ1-4; D gene uncertain. Germline V gene sequence: CDR1 SGHKS, CDR2 YYEKEE (reference sequence). The CDR3 is made up of 12 amino acids. Trimming took 6 bases from V and 7 from J, leaving 10 bases between them. CDR3 region: CASTEYSEKLFF. CDR3 coding DNA: TGTGCCAGCACCGAATACAGTGAAAAACTGTTTTTT.

The chain couples TRBV11-1 to TRBJ2-5; 12 bases are shared with TRBD1. Germline CDR1 is SGHAT and CDR2 is FQDESV (reference sequence). The CDR3 is 16 residues long. V was pared by 5 bases and J by 5 bases, with 9 bases of the junction left unmatched. The CDR3: CASSRPGQGASETQYF. The CDR3 region has the DNA TGTGCCAGCAGCCGCCCGGGACAGGGGGCGAGTGAGACCCAGTACTTC.

This clonotype was counted many times. The J gene is TRBJ2-7, the V gene TRBV7-9, with 9 positions matching TRBD1. The CDR3 totals 18 residues. Germline V gene data show CDR1 as SEHNR and CDR2 as FQNEAQ (reference sequence). V was pared by 1 base and J by 0 bases, with 10 bases of the junction left unmatched. CDR3 sequence reads: CASSLVRTGASSSYEQYF. For the CDR3, the DNA is TGTGCCAGCAGCTTAGTGAGGACAGGGGCCTCAAGCTCCTACGAGCAGTACTTC.

Only a few counts were recorded for this clonotype. The V call is TRBV3-1, the J call TRBJ2-5; 9 bases align to TRBD2. The CDR3 contains 14 residues. J was trimmed by 5 bases and V by 3 bases; bases with no gene match: 4. CDR1 is LGHDT, CDR2 YNNKEL, per germline (reference sequence). The DNA for the CDR3 is TGTGCCAGCAGCCAGGGCGGGGGGGCCGAGACCCAGTACTTC. Protein product: CASSQGGGAETQYF.

This clonotype has a count of ten or more. The rearrangement links TRBV7-2 to TRBJ2-7; 7 positions match TRBD1. From germline, CDR1 is SGHTA and CDR2 FQGNSA. The CDR3 is made up of 15 amino acids. The V gene end was trimmed by 5 bases and the J gene end by 2 bases; junction bases not matched to a gene: 9. The CDR3: CASSPRQGWTYEQYF. The CDR3 bases are TGTGCCAGCAGCCCTCGACAGGGTTGGACCTACGAGCAGTACTTC. The full variable domain, in which reference TRBV7-2 and TRBJ2-7 provide the parts outside the CDR3, is GAGVSQSPSNKVTEKGKDVELRCDPISGHTALYWYRQSLGQGLEFLIYFQGNSAPDKSGLPSDRFSAERTGGSVSTLTIQRTQQEDSAVYLCASSPRQGWTYEQYFGPGTRLTVT.

Concerning this clonotype: A much larger clone differs from this one at a single base, so this may be a read error. V is TRBV5-1 and J is TRBJ2-1; D is possibly TRBD2 (5 bases). Per the germline V gene, CDR1 is SGHRS and CDR2 is YFSETQ. The CDR3 contains 13 residues. With 0 bases removed from V and 8 bases from J, the gap between germline ends came to 9 bases. The CDR3 coding sequence is TGCGCCAGCAGCTTGGGAGGGAACGATGAGCAGTTCTTC. Protein sequence: CASSLGGNDEQFF.

This clonotype showed up just a few times. The chain combines TRBV4-1 with TRBJ1-2; the D gene is possibly TRBD1 (5 bases). The CDR3 length is 11 residues. V was clipped by 8 bases and J by 6 bases, with 10 bases between them. From germline, CDR1 is MGHRA and CDR2 YSYEKL. The CDR3 bases are TGCGCCAGCTGGGGACTTCATGGCTACACCTTC. Its protein is CASWGLHGYTF.

In this sample, this clonotype turned up many times. The chain couples TRBV5-1 to TRBJ2-5, with 7 bases aligning to TRBD2. The CDR3 extends over 13 amino acids. Germline CDR1 is SGHRS and CDR2 is YFSETQ. V lost 4 bases to trimming and J lost 1 base; unmatched junction nucleotides: 1. This CDR3 is CASSASGQETQYF. DNA for the CDR3: TGCGCCAGCAGCGCTAGCGGCCAAGAGACCCAGTACTTC.

This clonotype was counted ten times or more. V gene TRBV3-1 combines with J gene TRBJ2-6, with a possible D match to TRBD1 (6 bases). V lost 4 bases to trimming and J lost 2 bases, with 9 bases between them. This CDR3 spans 15 amino acids. The germline V gene encodes CDR1 LGHDT and CDR2 YNNKEL (reference sequence). CDR3 sequence: CASSPQGTGANVLTF. The CDR3 DNA reads TGTGCCAGCAGCCCACAGGGTACTGGGGCCAACGTCCTGACTTTC. The complete variable domain, with remaining parts taken from reference TRBV3-1 and TRBJ2-6, reads DTAVSQTPKYLVTQMGNDKSIKCEQNLGHDTMYWYKQDSKKFLKIMFSYNNKELIINETVPNRFSPKSPDKAHLNLHINSLELGDSAVYFCASSPQGTGANVLTFGAGSRLTVL.

This CDR3 reads CASSQQGAMNYGYTF. Here the CDR3 DNA reads TGTGCCAGTAGTCAACAGGGGGCGATGAACTATGGCTACACCTTC. The chain couples TRBV19 to TRBJ1-2; 9 bases agree with TRBD1. Trimming took 5 bases from V and 2 from J; bases not matched to a gene: 6. CDR1 is LNHDA, CDR2 SQIVND, per germline (reference sequence). The CDR3 sequence is 15 residues long. The entire variable domain, with the rest obtained from reference TRBV19 and TRBJ1-2, is as follows: DGGITQSPKYLFRKEGQNVTLSCEQNLNHDAMYWYRQDPGQGLRLIYYSQIVNDFQKGDIAEGYSVSREKKESFPLTVTSAQKNPTAFYLCASSQQGAMNYGYTFGSGTRLTVV.

This rearrangement joins TRBV24-1 to TRBJ2-5, with TRBD1 matching 9 bases. V was clipped by 4 bases and J by 3 bases; unmatched bases: 8. Germline V lookup: CDR1 KGHDR, CDR2 SFDVKD. The CDR3 covers 16 residues. The CDR3 DNA reads TGTGCCACCAGTGAACCCGGGACAGGGATCGAAGAGACCCAGTACTTC. This gives the protein CATSEPGTGIEETQYF.

The chain joins TRBV28 to TRBJ1-1; 8 nucleotides match TRBD1. With 8 bases clipped from V and 10 bases from J, the junction kept 9 bases outside the gene matches. The length of the CDR3 is 12 residues. CDR1 MDHEN and CDR2 SYDVKM come from the germline V gene. DNA for the CDR3: TGTGCCAGCGGCTCCCTACAGGGGGGAGCTTTCTTT. Translated: CASGSLQGGAFF.

The chain uses TRBV29-1 and TRBJ2-2; D uncertain. Germline V gene lookup returns CDR1 SQVTM and CDR2 ANQGSEA. Trimming left V 5 bases short and J 3 bases short, with 13 bases between. The CDR3 covers 14 residues. The chain's CDR3 is CSVRVGSDTGELFF. The CDR3 nucleotides are TGCAGCGTTCGGGTGGGATCGGACACCGGGGAGCTGTTTTTT.

This clonotype was observed a few times. V is TRBV12-3 or TRBV12-4 and J is TRBJ1-2; D perhaps matches TRBD1 (6 bases). The CDR3 is 14 amino acids. Trimming took 7 bases from V and 2 from J, leaving 14 bases between them. The CDR3 coding sequence is TGTGCCAGCACCCGGACAGTGGCCAACTATGGCTACACCTTC. Its protein is CASTRTVANYGYTF.

The chain has TRBV11-2 and TRBJ2-7; 7 positions agree with TRBD1. Germline trimming cut 6 bases from V and 3 bases from J; bases unmatched to any gene: 11. The CDR3 length is 15 residues. Germline lookup yields CDR1 SGHAT and CDR2 FQNNGV. The CDR3 is CASSQNADRSYEQYF. CDR3 DNA sequence: TGTGCCAGCAGTCAAAATGCGGACAGGAGCTACGAGCAGTACTTC.

About this clonotype itself: Relative to the germline gene, one junction end is altered; a read error may explain this. The chain links TRBV7-7 to TRBJ2-3; weak D call: TRBD2 (5 bases). Germline CDR1 SSHAT, CDR2 FNYEAQ (reference sequence). The CDR3 sequence is 14 residues long. This CDR3 reads CASSSSGLTDTQYF. CDR3 DNA sequence: TGTGCTAGCAGCTCCTCCGGACTCACAGATACGCAGTATTTT.

The chain uses TRBV5-4 and TRBJ2-7; possible D gene TRBD2, 5 bases. Germline V CDR1 and CDR2: SGHNT, YYREEE (reference sequence). Trimming shortened V by 7 bases and J by 7 bases, and 15 bases separated the two germline ends. CDR3 length equals 12 residues. The CDR3 is CASRGDEWEQYF. The CDR3 DNA is TGTGCCAGCCGGGGAGATGAGTGGGAGCAGTACTTC.